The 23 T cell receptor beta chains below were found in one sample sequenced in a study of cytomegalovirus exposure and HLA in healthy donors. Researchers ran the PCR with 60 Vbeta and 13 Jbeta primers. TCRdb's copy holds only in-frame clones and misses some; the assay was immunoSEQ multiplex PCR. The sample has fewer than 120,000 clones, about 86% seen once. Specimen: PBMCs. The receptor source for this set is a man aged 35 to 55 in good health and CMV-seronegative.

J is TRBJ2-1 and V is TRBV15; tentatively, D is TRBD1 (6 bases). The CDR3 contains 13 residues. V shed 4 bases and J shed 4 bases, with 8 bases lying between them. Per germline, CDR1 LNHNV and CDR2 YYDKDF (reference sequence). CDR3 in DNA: TGTGCCACCAGCACGGACAGTTACAATGAGCAGTTCTTC. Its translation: CATSTDSYNEQFF.

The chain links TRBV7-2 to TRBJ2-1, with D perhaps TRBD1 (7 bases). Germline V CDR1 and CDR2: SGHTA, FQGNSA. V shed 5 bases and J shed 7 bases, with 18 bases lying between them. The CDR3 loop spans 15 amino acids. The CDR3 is CASSRDSGSINEQFF. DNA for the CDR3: TGTGCCAGCAGCCGGGACAGCGGGTCCATAAATGAGCAGTTCTTC. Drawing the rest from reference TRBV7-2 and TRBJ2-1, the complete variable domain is GAGVSQSPSNKVTEKGKDVELRCDPISGHTALYWYRQSLGQGLEFLIYFQGNSAPDKSGLPSDRFSAERTGGSVSTLTIQRTQQEDSAVYLCASSRDSGSINEQFFGPGTRLTVL.

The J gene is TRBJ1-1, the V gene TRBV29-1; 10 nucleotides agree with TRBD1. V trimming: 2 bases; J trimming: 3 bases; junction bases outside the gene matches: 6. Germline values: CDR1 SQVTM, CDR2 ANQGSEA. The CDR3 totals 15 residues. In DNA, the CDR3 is TGCAGCGTTGAACCGGGACAGGGGATGGACACTGAAGCTTTCTTT. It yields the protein CSVEPGQGMDTEAFF. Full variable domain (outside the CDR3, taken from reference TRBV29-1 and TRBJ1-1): SAVISQKPSRDICQRGTSLTIQCQVDSQVTMMFWYRQQPGQSLTLIATANQGSEATYESGFVIDKFPISRPNLTFSTLTVSNMSPEDSSIYLCSVEPGQGMDTEAFFGQGTRLTVV.

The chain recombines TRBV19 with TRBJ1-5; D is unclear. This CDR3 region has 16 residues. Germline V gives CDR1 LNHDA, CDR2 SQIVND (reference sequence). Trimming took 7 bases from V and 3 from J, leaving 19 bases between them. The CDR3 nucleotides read TGTGCCAGTACCCCCCTACGCACTATCTTCAATCAGCCCCAGCATTTT. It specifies CASTPLRTIFNQPQHF.

The CDR3 DNA reads TGTGCCATCAGCCCCGCGGGGACGGGTGAAGCTTTCTTT. The encoded protein is CAISPAGTGEAFF. J is TRBJ1-1 and V is TRBV10-3, with D maybe TRBD1 (5 bases). Trimming removed 6 bases at V and 7 bases at J, with 15 bases between. The V gene's germline CDR1 is ENHRY and CDR2 SYGVKD. The CDR3 has 13 amino acids.

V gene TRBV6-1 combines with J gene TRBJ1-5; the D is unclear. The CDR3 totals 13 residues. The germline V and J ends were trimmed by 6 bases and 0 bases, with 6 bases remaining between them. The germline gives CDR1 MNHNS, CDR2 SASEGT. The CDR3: CASRGDSNQPQHF. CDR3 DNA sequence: TGTGCCAGCAGAGGAGATAGCAATCAGCCCCAGCATTTT.

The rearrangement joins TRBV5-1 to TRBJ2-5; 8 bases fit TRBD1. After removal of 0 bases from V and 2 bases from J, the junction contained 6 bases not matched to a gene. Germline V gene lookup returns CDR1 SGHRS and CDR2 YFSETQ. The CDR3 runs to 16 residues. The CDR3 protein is CASSLVPGGEQETQYF. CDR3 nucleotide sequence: TGCGCCAGCAGCTTGGTTCCAGGGGGCGAACAAGAGACCCAGTACTTC.

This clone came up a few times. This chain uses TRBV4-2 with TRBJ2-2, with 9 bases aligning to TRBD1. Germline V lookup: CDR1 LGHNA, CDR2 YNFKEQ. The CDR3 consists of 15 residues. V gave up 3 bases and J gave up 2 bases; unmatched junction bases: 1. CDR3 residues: CASSQGQGNTGELFF. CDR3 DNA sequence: TGTGCCAGCAGCCAGGGACAGGGTAACACCGGGGAGCTGTTTTTT.

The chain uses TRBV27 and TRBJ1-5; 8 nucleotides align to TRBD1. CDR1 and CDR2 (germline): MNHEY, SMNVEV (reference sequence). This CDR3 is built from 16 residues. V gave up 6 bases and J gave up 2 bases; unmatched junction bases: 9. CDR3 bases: TGTGCCAGCAGATCCGGACAGGGTTCAGGCAATCAGCCCCAGCATTTT. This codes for CASRSGQGSGNQPQHF.

The CDR3 DNA is TGTGCCAGCAGTTACGTTAGCGGGGGGGCGGATACGCAGTATTTT. It yields the protein CASSYVSGGADTQYF. This chain joins TRBV6-5 and TRBJ2-3; 11 nucleotides line up with TRBD2. The CDR3 totals 15 residues. V was pared by 2 bases and J by 6 bases, with 4 bases of the junction left unmatched. Germline V gene data show CDR1 as MNHEY and CDR2 as SVGAGI.

Here the CDR3 reads CASRPGTGPREKLFF. The DNA for the CDR3 is TGTGCCAGCAGGCCTGGGACAGGGCCGCGGGAAAAACTGTTTTTT. The V gene is TRBV2, the J gene TRBJ1-4, with 9 bases identical to TRBD1. The V and J ends lost 6 bases and 8 bases, in that order; junction bases with no gene match: 10. The CDR3 has 15 residues. Germline loops: CDR1 SNHLY, CDR2 FYNNEI.

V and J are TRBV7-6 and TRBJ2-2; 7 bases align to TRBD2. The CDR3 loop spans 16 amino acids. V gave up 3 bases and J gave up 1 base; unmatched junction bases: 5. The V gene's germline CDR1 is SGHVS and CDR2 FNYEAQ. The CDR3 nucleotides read TGTGCCAGCAGCTTGGGAGGGGCCCGGAACACCGGGGAGCTGTTTTTT. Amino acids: CASSLGGARNTGELFF.

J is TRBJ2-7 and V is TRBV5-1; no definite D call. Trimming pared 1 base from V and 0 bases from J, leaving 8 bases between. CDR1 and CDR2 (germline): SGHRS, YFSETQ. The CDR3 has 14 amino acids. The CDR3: CASSLTYSSYEQYF. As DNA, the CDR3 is TGCGCCAGCAGCTTGACTTATAGCTCCTACGAGCAGTACTTC. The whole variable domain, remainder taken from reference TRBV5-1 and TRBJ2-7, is KAGVTQTPRYLIKTRGQQVTLSCSPISGHRSVSWYQQTPGQGLQFLFEYFSETQRNKGNFPGRFSGRQFSNSRSEMNVSTLELGDSALYLCASSLTYSSYEQYFGPGTRLTVT.

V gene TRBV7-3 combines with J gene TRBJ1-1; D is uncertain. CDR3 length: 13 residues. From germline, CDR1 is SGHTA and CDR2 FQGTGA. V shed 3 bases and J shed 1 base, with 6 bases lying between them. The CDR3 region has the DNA TGTGCCAGCAGCTTGGCAGGGAACACTGAAGCTTTCTTT. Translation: CASSLAGNTEAFF. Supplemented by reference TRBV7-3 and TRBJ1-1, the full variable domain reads GAGVSQTPSNKVTEKGKYVELRCDPISGHTALYWYRQSLGQGPEFLIYFQGTGAADDSGLPNDRFFAVRPEGSVSTLKIQRTERGDSAVYLCASSLAGNTEAFFGQGTRLTVV.

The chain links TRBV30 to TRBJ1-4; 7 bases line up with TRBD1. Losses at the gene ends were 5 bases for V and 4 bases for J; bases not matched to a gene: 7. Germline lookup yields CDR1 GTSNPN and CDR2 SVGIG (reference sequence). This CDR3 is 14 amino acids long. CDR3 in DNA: TGTGCCTGGGGGAACGGGACAGTTAATGAAAAACTGTTTTTT. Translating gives CAWGNGTVNEKLFF.

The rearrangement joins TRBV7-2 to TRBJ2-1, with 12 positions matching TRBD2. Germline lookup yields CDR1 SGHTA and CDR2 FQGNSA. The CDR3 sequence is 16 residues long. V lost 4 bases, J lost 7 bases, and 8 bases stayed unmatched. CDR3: CASSSGLAGGQNEQFF. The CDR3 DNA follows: TGTGCCAGCAGCTCCGGTCTAGCGGGGGGGCAAAATGAGCAGTTCTTC.

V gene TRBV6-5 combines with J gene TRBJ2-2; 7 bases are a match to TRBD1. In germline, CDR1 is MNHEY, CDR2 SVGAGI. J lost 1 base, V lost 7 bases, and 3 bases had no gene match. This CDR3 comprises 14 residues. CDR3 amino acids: CASTRDRNTGELFF. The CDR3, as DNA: TGTGCCAGCACCCGGGACAGGAACACCGGGGAGCTGTTTTTT.

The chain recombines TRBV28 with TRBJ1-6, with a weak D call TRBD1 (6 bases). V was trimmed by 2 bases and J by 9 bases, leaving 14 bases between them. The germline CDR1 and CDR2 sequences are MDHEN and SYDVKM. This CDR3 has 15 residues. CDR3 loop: CASSLRVLGGSPLHF. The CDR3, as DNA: TGTGCCAGCAGTTTAAGGGTTTTAGGGGGTTCACCCCTCCACTTT.

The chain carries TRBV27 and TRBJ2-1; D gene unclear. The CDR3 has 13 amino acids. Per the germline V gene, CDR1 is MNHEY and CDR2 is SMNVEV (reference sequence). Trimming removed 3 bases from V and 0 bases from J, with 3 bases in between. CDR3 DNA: TGTGCCAGCAGTTTGAGCTCCTACAATGAGCAGTTCTTC. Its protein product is CASSLSSYNEQFF.

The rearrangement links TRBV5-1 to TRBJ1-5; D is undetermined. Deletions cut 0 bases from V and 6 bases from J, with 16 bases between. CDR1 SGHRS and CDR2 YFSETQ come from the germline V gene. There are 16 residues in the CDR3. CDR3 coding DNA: TGCGCCAGCAGCTTGGCCCCGACGGGGAAGGGTCAGCCCCAGCATTTT. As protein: CASSLAPTGKGQPQHF.

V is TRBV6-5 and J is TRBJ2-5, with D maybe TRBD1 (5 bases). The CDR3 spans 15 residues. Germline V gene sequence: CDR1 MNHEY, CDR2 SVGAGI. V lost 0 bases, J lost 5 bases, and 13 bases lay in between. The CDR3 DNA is TGTGCCAGCAGTTACTCTGGAACGGCAGGGGAGACCCAGTACTTC. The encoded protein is CASSYSGTAGETQYF.

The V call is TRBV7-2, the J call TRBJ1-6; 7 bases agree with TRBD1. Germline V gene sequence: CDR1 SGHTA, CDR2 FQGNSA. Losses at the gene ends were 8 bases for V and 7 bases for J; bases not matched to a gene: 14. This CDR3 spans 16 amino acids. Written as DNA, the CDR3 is TGTGCCAGCTCCCAAGGGGGGACAGCATACAATTCACCCCTCCACTTT. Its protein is CASSQGGTAYNSPLHF.

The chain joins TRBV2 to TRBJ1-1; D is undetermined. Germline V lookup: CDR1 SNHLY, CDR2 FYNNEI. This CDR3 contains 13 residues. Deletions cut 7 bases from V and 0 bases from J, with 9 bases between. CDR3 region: CASITGVNTEAFF. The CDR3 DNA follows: TGTGCCAGCATCACGGGAGTGAACACTGAAGCTTTCTTT.